This T cell receptor beta chain was documented in a study of Ad26.COV2.S vaccination and SARS-CoV-2 variants. Overall study results and limits: Possible underestimation of total T cell responses by the TCR breadth and depth analyses was noted.

CDR1 is SGHTA, CDR2 FQGTGA, per germline. The V gene lost 2 bases and the J gene lost 7 bases, with 5 bases spanning the gap. This CDR3 region has 12 residues. Data came from immunoSEQ multiplex PCR; TCRdb stores just in-frame clones and leaves some out. The data show hundreds of thousands of clones, about 88% seen once. Comment on this clone: Its antigen is unidentified. This may arise from a read error, as a much more abundant clone is one base away. Other DNA sequences from this sample encode an identical CDR3 as well.

The treatment denotes: around 19 received Ad26.COV2.S at low or high dose, single or two shots; about 5 received placebo; per-sample allocation not given. At day 63 after the first vaccine or placebo injection, samples were drawn. The clonotype comes from a person aged 18-65 years who received the Ad26.COV2.S COVID-19 vaccine or a placebo. The V gene is TRBV7-3, the J gene TRBJ2-2, with D unresolved. Sequenced here: peripheral blood, sampled in a trial of Ad26.COV2.S vaccine versus placebo. The CDR3 loop reads CASSLGVGELFF. The CDR3 bases are TGTGCCAGCAGCTTAGGGGTCGGGGAGCTGTTTTTT.